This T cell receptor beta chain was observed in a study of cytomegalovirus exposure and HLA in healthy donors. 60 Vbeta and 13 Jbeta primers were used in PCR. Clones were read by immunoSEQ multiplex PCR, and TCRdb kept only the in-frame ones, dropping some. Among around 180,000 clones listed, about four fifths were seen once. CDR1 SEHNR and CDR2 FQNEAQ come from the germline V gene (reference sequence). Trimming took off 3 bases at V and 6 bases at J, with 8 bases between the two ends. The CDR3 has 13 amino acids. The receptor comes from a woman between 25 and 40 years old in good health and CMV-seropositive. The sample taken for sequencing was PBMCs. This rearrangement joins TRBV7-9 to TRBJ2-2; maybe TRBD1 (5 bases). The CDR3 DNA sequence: TGTGCCAGCAGCTTTCAGGGCGCCGGGGAGCTGTTTTTT. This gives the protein CASSFQGAGELFF. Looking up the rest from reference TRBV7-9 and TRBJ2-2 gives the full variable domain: DTGVSQNPRHKITKRGQNVTFRCDPISEHNRLYWYRQTLGQGPEFLTYFQNEAQLEKSRLLSDRFSAERPKGSFSTLEIQRTEQGDSAMYLCASSFQGAGELFFGEGSRLTVL.